These 19 T cell receptor beta chains came from one sample sequenced in a study of Ad26.COV2.S vaccination and SARS-CoV-2 variants. Clones were read by immunoSEQ multiplex PCR, and TCRdb kept only the in-frame ones, dropping some. The sample includes about 480,000 clones, roughly nine tenths of them seen just once. This sample's treatment: about 20 received Ad26.COV2.S at low or high dose, single or two shots; 5 received placebo; per-sample allocation not given. After the first vaccine or placebo injection, samples were drawn on day 63. The sequenced sample was peripheral blood, obtained in a trial of Ad26.COV2.S vaccine versus placebo. Receptor source: a person between 18 and 65 years old who received the Ad26.COV2.S COVID-19 vaccine or a placebo.

This clone has more than one count but fewer than ten. This chain connects TRBV30 to TRBJ2-7, with 8 positions matching TRBD2. The germline V gene encodes CDR1 GTSNPN and CDR2 SVGIG (reference sequence). With 3 bases clipped from V and 7 bases from J, the junction kept 11 bases outside the gene matches. CDR3 length: 14 residues. The DNA for the CDR3 is TGTGCCTGGAGCGTTCGGAGCGGGAGTGGTGAGCAGTACTTC. It codes for CAWSVRSGSGEQYF.

The V gene is TRBV11-2, the J gene TRBJ1-5, with 8 bases matching TRBD1. Germline CDR1 reads SGHAT; CDR2 reads FQNNGV. V shed 3 bases, J shed 6 bases, and the junction held 4 bases outside the gene matches. This CDR3 comprises 14 residues. The CDR3 is CASSLAGGGQPQHF. In DNA form, the CDR3 reads TGTGCCAGCAGCTTGGCAGGGGGCGGTCAGCCCCAGCATTTT.

Written as DNA, the CDR3 is TGTGCCAGCAGCAAAAGACCCCCTGGGTATGAGCAGTTCTTC. The encoded protein is CASSKRPPGYEQFF. V and J are TRBV27 and TRBJ2-1; D gene unclear. V gave up 6 bases and J gave up 8 bases, with 17 bases separating them. This CDR3 spans 14 amino acids. Germline loops: CDR1 MNHEY, CDR2 SMNVEV (reference sequence).

The CDR3 bases are TGTGCCAGCAGTTACAAGCAACTACAGGATCACGCAGATACGCAGTATTTT. Protein: CASSYKQLQDHADTQYF. The rearrangement uses TRBV6-2 or TRBV6-3 and TRBJ2-3, with a weak D call TRBD1 (5 bases). Germline loops: CDR1 MNHEY, CDR2 SVGEGT. V lost 2 bases and J lost 4, with 19 bases in between. This CDR3 is built from 17 residues.

The rearrangement joins TRBV18 to TRBJ1-2; D is undetermined. Germline CDR1 and CDR2: KGHSH and LQKENI. Trimming stripped 5 bases from V and 2 bases from J, with 9 bases between. The CDR3 is made up of 13 amino acids. The CDR3 DNA follows: TGTGCCAGCTCAGCGGTCAGGAACTATGGCTACACCTTC. Protein product: CASSAVRNYGYTF.

V and J are TRBV3-1 (or the pseudogene TRBV3-2) and TRBJ2-2; perhaps TRBD1 as D (6 bases). Deletions cut 2 bases from V and 0 bases from J, with 13 bases between. The CDR3 contains 17 residues. Per germline, CDR1 LGHDT and CDR2 YNNKEL (reference sequence). CDR3 in amino acids: CASSQTPGAANTGELFF. DNA for the CDR3: TGTGCCAGCAGCCAAACCCCAGGGGCCGCGAACACCGGGGAGCTGTTTTTT.

The chain joins TRBV7-8 to TRBJ2-7, with D unresolved. The CDR3 runs 14 residues. V lost 5 bases to trimming and J lost 4 bases, with 15 bases between them. Germline assignment: CDR1 SGHVS and CDR2 FQNEAQ. The CDR3 sequence: CASSARLSAYEQYF. DNA of the CDR3: TGTGCCAGCAGCGCCAGGTTGTCAGCGTACGAGCAGTACTTC.

This sequence joins TRBV10-3 and TRBJ2-7; the D is unclear. The CDR3 extends over 15 amino acids. Trimming stripped 8 bases from V and 6 bases from J, with 23 bases between. Germline CDR1 and CDR2: ENHRY and SYGVKD. The chain's CDR3 is CAIGLMTGSRSEQYF. CDR3 bases: TGTGCCATCGGCCTAATGACTGGGTCCAGGAGCGAGCAGTACTTC.

Here the CDR3 DNA reads TGTGCCAGCAGTTACCAGGCCTATGGCTACACCTTC. Translation: CASSYQAYGYTF. J is TRBJ1-2 and V is TRBV28; D is uncertain. This CDR3 contains 12 residues. Trimming left V 4 bases short and J 4 bases short, with 7 bases between. Germline CDR1 MDHEN, CDR2 SYDVKM.

The chain employs TRBV6-5 and TRBJ1-1, with 8 bases identical to TRBD1. Looked up from germline, CDR1 is MNHEY and CDR2 is SVGAGI. With 6 bases clipped from V and 4 bases from J, the junction kept 10 bases outside the gene matches. The CDR3 totals 15 residues. Here the CDR3 DNA reads TGTGCCAGCAGCCAGACGACAGGGGATGGCACTGAAGCTTTCTTT. It encodes CASSQTTGDGTEAFF.

J is TRBJ2-1 and V is TRBV7-3; TRBD2 matches at 12 bases. The CDR3 has 15 amino acids. Germline loops: CDR1 SGHTA, CDR2 FQGTGA. After removal of 5 bases from V and 9 bases from J, the junction contained 8 bases not matched to a gene. The CDR3 loop reads CASSPQGLAGSEQFF. The CDR3 bases are TGTGCCAGCAGCCCGCAGGGACTAGCGGGTAGTGAGCAGTTCTTC.

The chain is built from TRBV18 and TRBJ2-7; 7 bases are shared with TRBD2. The length of the CDR3 is 12 residues. Trimming cost V 6 bases and J 4 bases; bases outside gene matches: 3. Germline-derived CDR1 and CDR2 are KGHSH and LQKENI. For the CDR3, the DNA is TGTGCCAGCTCGGGAGCGGGATACGAGCAGTACTTC. Protein product: CASSGAGYEQYF.

The rearrangement links TRBV5-1 to TRBJ1-1; no clear D gene. The CDR3 length is 15 residues. V lost 0 bases and J 1 base, leaving 10 bases between the germline ends. CDR1 and CDR2 from the germline V gene are SGHRS and YFSETQ. Written as DNA, the CDR3 is TGCGCCAGCAGCTTGGATACCCAGAAGAACACTGAAGCTTTCTTT. Residues: CASSLDTQKNTEAFF. Full variable domain (outside the CDR3, taken from reference TRBV5-1 and TRBJ1-1): KAGVTQTPRYLIKTRGQQVTLSCSPISGHRSVSWYQQTPGQGLQFLFEYFSETQRNKGNFPGRFSGRQFSNSRSEMNVSTLELGDSALYLCASSLDTQKNTEAFFGQGTRLTVV.

The V gene is TRBV4-2, the J gene TRBJ1-5; TRBD1 is a possible D gene (6 bases). This CDR3 comprises 15 residues. V lost 1 base, J lost 9 bases, and 16 bases lay in between. Germline V lookup: CDR1 LGHNA, CDR2 YNFKEQ. CDR3 residues: CASSQGGAAGRPQHF. The CDR3 nucleotides read TGTGCCAGCAGCCAAGGGGGGGCGGCAGGACGGCCCCAGCATTTT.

About this clone itself: The same CDR3 is also encoded by other DNA sequences in this sample. This sequence joins TRBV7-6 and TRBJ2-7; D remains unclear. This CDR3 is built from 12 residues. Germline V gene data show CDR1 as SGHVS and CDR2 as FNYEAQ. V shed 5 bases and J shed 3 bases, with 8 bases lying between them. CDR3 DNA: TGTGCCAGCAGCGACGACATCTACGAGCAGTACTTC. It yields the protein CASSDDIYEQYF.

The chain links TRBV5-1 to TRBJ2-1; TRBD2 matches at 11 bases. After removal of 4 bases from V and 4 bases from J, the junction contained 4 bases not matched to a gene. The CDR3 is made up of 15 amino acids. Per the germline V gene, CDR1 is SGHRS and CDR2 is YFSETQ. The CDR3 bases are TGCGCCAGCAGCCCTAGCGGGAGGTCTTACAATGAGCAGTTCTTC. Translated: CASSPSGRSYNEQFF.

CDR3 coding DNA: TGTGCCACCAGCAGAGGGCCGAGGGGTTGGGAACTAGCCAAAAACATTCAGTACTTC. Its translation: CATSRGPRGWELAKNIQYF. The rearrangement uses TRBV15 and TRBJ2-4, with D possibly being TRBD1 or TRBD2 (5 bases each). The CDR3 contains 19 residues. Germline V gene sequence: CDR1 LNHNV, CDR2 YYDKDF (reference sequence). Deletions cut 1 base from V and 0 bases from J, with 19 bases between.

The V call is TRBV15, the J call TRBJ1-5; D unresolved. The CDR3 is made up of 13 amino acids. Trimming cost V 0 bases and J 8 bases, with 8 bases left between them. The germline V gene has CDR1 LNHNV and CDR2 YYDKDF (reference sequence). CDR3 nucleotide sequence: TGTGCCACCAGCAGAGATCCTGGGGAGCCCCAGCATTTT. This translates into CATSRDPGEPQHF.

V and J are TRBV30 and TRBJ2-2; D unresolved. The CDR3 covers 11 residues. Germline V gene lookup returns CDR1 GTSNPN and CDR2 SVGIG (reference sequence). Trimming cost V 6 bases and J 4 bases, with 6 bases left between them. CDR3 DNA sequence: TGTGCCTGTTGGATCACCGGGGAGCTGTTTTTT. It yields the protein CACWITGELFF.